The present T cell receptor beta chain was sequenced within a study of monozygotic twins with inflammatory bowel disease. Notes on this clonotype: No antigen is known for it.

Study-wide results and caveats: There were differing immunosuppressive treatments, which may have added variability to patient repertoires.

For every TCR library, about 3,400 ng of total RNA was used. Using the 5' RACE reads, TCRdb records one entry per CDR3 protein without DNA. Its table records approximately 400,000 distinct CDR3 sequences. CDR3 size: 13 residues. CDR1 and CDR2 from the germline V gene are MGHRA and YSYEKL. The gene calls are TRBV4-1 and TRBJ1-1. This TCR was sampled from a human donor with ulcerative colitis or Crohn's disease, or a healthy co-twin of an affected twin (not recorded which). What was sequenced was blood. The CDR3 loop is CASSQTGNTEAFF.